Following are 16 T cell receptor beta chains from one sample sequenced in a study of pediatric ulcerative colitis (dated by TCRdb to the late 2010s). The library was obtained by the immunoSEQ multiplex PCR assay. In its TCRdb copy, this immuneACCESS table keeps in-frame sequences only and misses some clones. Where compared with another copy, unresolved V genes explain less than half of these, and the others have no known cause. A total of 32,000 or so clones appear in this sample, about four fifths of them only once. Over 3.5% of the sample goes to the ten largest clones. Sample: blood. The receptors shown here come from a boy between 10 and 17 years old with severe ulcerative colitis.

This clone showed up just a few times. The chain combines TRBV7-6 with TRBJ1-6; 7 bases agree with TRBD1. CDR3 length: 16 amino acids. V dropped 2 bases and J dropped 7; count of bases not matched to a gene: 8. Germline V CDR1 and CDR2: SGHVS, FNYEAQ. The CDR3 loop is CASSLSGGTANSPLHF. Written as DNA, the CDR3 is TGTGCCAGCAGCTTATCGGGAGGGACAGCGAATTCACCCCTCCACTTT. The variable domain in full, with the rest retrieved from reference TRBV7-6 and TRBJ1-6, is GAGVSQSPRYKVTKRGQDVALRCDPISGHVSLYWYRQALGQGPEFLTYFNYEAQQDKSGLPNDRFSAERPEGSISTLTIQRTEQRDSAMYRCASSLSGGTANSPLHFGNGTRLTVT.

The rearrangement joins TRBV5-1 to TRBJ1-6; D remains ambiguous. Germline CDR1 reads SGHRS; CDR2 reads YFSETQ. The V end was cut by 5 bases, the J end by 8 bases, with 14 bases between. The CDR3 is 14 amino acids. CDR3 sequence reads: CASRPTSEDSPLHF. The CDR3 nucleotides read TGCGCCAGCAGGCCCACATCGGAGGATTCACCCCTCCACTTT. Filled out from reference TRBV5-1 and TRBJ1-6, the complete variable domain reads KAGVTQTPRYLIKTRGQQVTLSCSPISGHRSVSWYQQTPGQGLQFLFEYFSETQRNKGNFPGRFSGRQFSNSRSEMNVSTLELGDSALYLCASRPTSEDSPLHFGNGTRLTVT.

The chain links TRBV7-9 to TRBJ2-1; unclear D gene. The CDR3 sequence is 14 residues long. Germline V gene data show CDR1 as SEHNR and CDR2 as FQNEAQ (reference sequence). Trimming removed 3 bases from V and 0 bases from J, with 6 bases in between. The CDR3 coding sequence is TGTGCCAGCAGCTTCGCTTTCTCCTACAATGAGCAGTTCTTC. Protein: CASSFAFSYNEQFF.

The chain combines TRBV9 with TRBJ2-5; D not certain. CDR3 length: 15 residues. V lost 4 bases to trimming and J lost 4 bases, with 17 bases between them. CDR1 SGDLS and CDR2 YYNGEE come from the germline V gene. The CDR3 loop is CASSLEKAAGETQYF. In nucleotides, the CDR3 is TGTGCCAGCAGCCTCGAGAAGGCGGCCGGAGAGACCCAGTACTTC.

V gene TRBV9 combines with J gene TRBJ1-5; D uncertain. Trimming removed 2 bases from V and 6 bases from J, with 9 bases in between. Germline-derived CDR1 and CDR2 are SGDLS and YYNGEE. The CDR3 contains 13 residues. The CDR3 nucleotides are TGTGCCAGCAGCGTGGGGTCGGGTCAGCCCCAGCATTTT. It yields the protein CASSVGSGQPQHF.

The chain is built from TRBV7-2 and TRBJ1-1; D gene unclear. The CDR3 has 13 amino acids. V was clipped by 5 bases and J by 2 bases, with 9 bases between them. Germline loops: CDR1 SGHTA, CDR2 FQGNSA. The CDR3: CASSHQKNTEAFF. CDR3 DNA sequence: TGTGCCAGCAGCCATCAGAAAAACACTGAAGCTTTCTTT.

In its sample, this clone was seen once. The CDR3 reads CASSYSRSSPYEQYF. CDR3 nucleotide sequence: TGTGCCAGCAGTTACTCCCGGTCGAGCCCCTACGAGCAGTACTTC. The J gene is TRBJ2-7, the V gene TRBV6-7; unclear D gene. TRBV6-7 falls under the ORF class, with uncertain function. Trimming shortened V by 0 bases and J by 2 bases, and 11 bases separated the two germline ends. This CDR3 has 15 amino acids.

This clone has a single count. The rearrangement joins TRBV5-4 to TRBJ2-5; 8 nucleotides agree with TRBD1. J gave up 5 bases and V 4 bases, and 4 bases lay outside the gene matches. The CDR3 totals 13 residues. Per the germline V gene, CDR1 is SGHNT and CDR2 is YYREEE (reference sequence). The DNA for the CDR3 is TGTGCCAGCAGCCAGACAGGGGCGGAGACCCAGTACTTC. Protein: CASSQTGAETQYF. Filled out from reference TRBV5-4 and TRBJ2-5, the complete variable domain reads ETGVTQSPTHLIKTRGQQVTLRCSSQSGHNTVSWYQQALGQGPQFIFQYYREEENGRGNFPPRFSGLQFPNYSSELNVNALELDDSALYLCASSQTGAETQYFGPGTRLLVL.

This clone was detected once. The chain couples TRBV2 to TRBJ2-1; TRBD2 is a possible D gene (5 bases). Germline V gives CDR1 SNHLY, CDR2 FYNNEI. CDR3 length equals 10 residues. V lost 6 bases to trimming and J lost 8 bases, with 5 bases between them. Written as DNA, the CDR3 is TGTGCCAGCAGGGACTATGAGCAGTTCTTC. This codes for CASRDYEQFF.

The chain couples TRBV30 to TRBJ2-5, with TRBD2 as a possible D gene (5 bases). Per the germline V gene, CDR1 is GTSNPN and CDR2 is SVGIG (reference sequence). The V and J ends lost 2 bases and 5 bases respectively, with 15 bases between them. The CDR3 length is 14 residues. In DNA, the CDR3 is TGTGCCTGGAGTCCGGGCGGTGGGGAGGAGACCCAGTACTTC. It codes for CAWSPGGGEETQYF.

This clone was found a few times. The chain joins TRBV2 to TRBJ1-3, with no clear D. CDR1 is SNHLY, CDR2 FYNNEI, per germline. The CDR3 runs to 14 residues. The germline V and J ends were trimmed by 4 bases and 9 bases, with 16 bases remaining between them. The CDR3 DNA is TGTGCCAGCAGTGCCGTTAGAGGCAAGAGCACCATATATTTT. It is translated as CASSAVRGKSTIYF.

This clone was seen a handful of times. J is TRBJ1-1 and V is TRBV18; D is unclear. Between the trimmed V and J ends, which lost 2 bases and 0 bases, there was a span of 4 bases. This CDR3 is built from 13 residues. The germline gives CDR1 KGHSH, CDR2 LQKENI. The CDR3 loop is CASSPGVNTEAFF. The CDR3 DNA sequence: TGTGCCAGCTCACCAGGGGTGAACACTGAAGCTTTCTTT.

This clone was seen a few times. V is TRBV6-5 and J is TRBJ1-4; D is undetermined. The CDR3 spans 15 residues. Trimming pared 6 bases from V and 4 bases from J, leaving 15 bases between. Germline CDR1 is MNHEY and CDR2 is SVGAGI. CDR3 bases: TGTGCCAGCAGCCCCACGGGAGGCGGTAATGAAAAACTGTTTTTT. Its translation is CASSPTGGGNEKLFF.

V is TRBV19 and J is TRBJ1-2; the D gene is possibly TRBD1 (5 bases). Germline CDR1 reads LNHDA; CDR2 reads SQIVND (reference sequence). This CDR3 is built from 16 residues. Trimming shortened V by 5 bases and J by 7 bases, and 23 bases separated the two germline ends. For the CDR3, the DNA is TGTGCCAGTAGTCGACTTCGGGGGATTAGGGACGGTGGCTACACCTTC. Its protein product is CASSRLRGIRDGGYTF.

This chain links TRBV2 with TRBJ1-1; 8 nucleotides match TRBD1. Germline lookup yields CDR1 SNHLY and CDR2 FYNNEI. V trimming: 6 bases; J trimming: 1 base; junction bases outside the gene matches: 1. The CDR3 has 13 residues. Here the CDR3 DNA reads TGTGCCAGCAGCGGACAGGGGAACACTGAAGCTTTCTTT. This sequence encodes CASSGQGNTEAFF.

The chain couples TRBV12-5 to TRBJ1-5; tentative D call: TRBD1 (6 bases). Trimming removed 1 base from V and 1 base from J, with 17 bases in between. CDR1 LGHNT and CDR2 FRNRAP come from the germline V gene. This CDR3 is 18 amino acids long. The CDR3 coding sequence is TGTGCTAGTGGTTTGGAGGCTCTAGGGGGTCTAAGCAATCAGCCCCAGCATTTT. This gives the protein CASGLEALGGLSNQPQHF.